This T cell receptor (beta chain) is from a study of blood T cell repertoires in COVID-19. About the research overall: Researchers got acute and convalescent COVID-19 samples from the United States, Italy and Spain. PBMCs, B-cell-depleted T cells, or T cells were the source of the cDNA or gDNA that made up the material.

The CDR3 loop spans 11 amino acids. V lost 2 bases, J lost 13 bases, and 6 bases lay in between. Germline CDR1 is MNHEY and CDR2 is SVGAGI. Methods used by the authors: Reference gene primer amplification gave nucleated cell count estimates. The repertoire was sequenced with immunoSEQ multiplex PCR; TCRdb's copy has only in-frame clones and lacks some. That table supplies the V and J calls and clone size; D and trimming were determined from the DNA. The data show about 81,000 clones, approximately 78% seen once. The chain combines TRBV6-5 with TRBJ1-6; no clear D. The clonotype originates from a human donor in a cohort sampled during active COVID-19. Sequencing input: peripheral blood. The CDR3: CASSYGGPLHF. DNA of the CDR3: TGTGCCAGCAGTTACGGAGGCCCCCTCCACTTT.